A few counts support the clone carrying this T cell receptor beta chain. The data derive from a study of human T cells and chemical hapten exposure. There are 15 residues in the CDR3. The germline gives CDR1 SGHTA, CDR2 FQGNSA. Trimming shortened V by 6 bases and J by 3 bases, and 14 bases separated the two germline ends. TCRdb analysed the RACE reads with MiXCR anew, one entry per CDR3 protein. Among under 55,000 distinct CDR3 sequences listed, roughly 9.5% were seen once. Stated time point: patch test 3, about 24 weeks after DPC sensitization. This sample's treatment: therapeutic diphenylcyclopropenone sensitization with weekly scalp DPC.

Source: whole blood, taken in connection with sensitization to the hapten diphenylcyclopropenone (DPC). The rearrangement joins TRBV7-2 to TRBJ2-2; TRBD2 might be the D (5 bases). The receptor was isolated from a woman in her thirties or forties with alopecia areata. Some clones in this sample may be carry-over from other donors' samples. The CDR3 reads CASRSLREHTGELFF. In DNA form, the CDR3 reads TGTGCCAGCAGGAGCCTCCGGGAACACACCGGGGAGCTGTTTTTT.